This TCR beta chain was found in a study of human T cells and chemical hapten exposure. Study in general: Per-sample variation in TCR yield stemmed mainly from small pooled library volume differences.

The study's library attached unique molecular identifiers to single cDNA molecules. Original processing notes: Samples ranged from roughly 20,000 to 750,000 TCRs, with a median of approximately 91,000. Each CDR3 protein gets one entry after TCRdb re-called the RACE reads with MiXCR. TCRdb assigned the V and J calls; the authors' analysis was not used. Of approximately 52,000 distinct CDR3 sequences in the sample, roughly 11% were seen once. Noted time point: patch test 1, 2 weeks after DPC sensitization. As for treatment: therapeutic diphenylcyclopropenone sensitization with weekly scalp DPC. Unfractionated whole blood was the source of the extracted total RNA. Blood sampling preceded each patch test application. The germline gives CDR1 DFQATT, CDR2 SNEGSKA (reference sequence). With 5 bases clipped from V and 3 bases from J, the junction kept 1 base outside the gene matches. CDR3 length: 13 amino acids.

This receptor was identified in a woman between 40 and 50 years old with alopecia areata. Some clones in this sample may be carry-over from other donors' samples. Sequenced here: whole blood, sampled in connection with sensitization to the hapten diphenylcyclopropenone (DPC). The chain joins TRBV20-1 to TRBJ1-6; TRBD1 matches at 7 bases. CDR3 coding DNA: TGCAGTGCTCGACAGGGCTATAATTCACCCCTCCACTTT. Translation: CSARQGYNSPLHF.